This TCR beta chain was sequenced in a study of response to subunit inactivated influenza vaccine. A note on this clonotype: Antigen: not known.

Whole-study results and caveats: Each seasonal influenza vaccination recruits few new T cells, the authors suggested.

TCRdb redid the calling of the RT-PCR reads with MiXCR, one entry per CDR3 protein. The sample yields a few hundred thousand distinct CDR3 sequences, approximately 11% seen once. Deletions cut 2 bases from V and 3 bases from J, with 8 bases between. This CDR3 is 14 amino acids long. Germline lookup yields CDR1 GTSNPN and CDR2 SVGIG (reference sequence). The chain combines TRBV30 with TRBJ2-6; D gene unclear. The source material was PBMCs from blood, sampled 45 days after vaccination. The clonotype was recovered from a man over 45 who received an inactivated influenza vaccine. In nucleotides, the CDR3 is TGTGCCTGGAGTTTAGGTATTGGGGCCAACGTCCTGACTTTC. Translation: CAWSLGIGANVLTF.